The TCR beta chain described here comes from a study of technical replicates of blood from a handful of donors. The CDR3 sequence is 15 residues long. Germline V gene data show CDR1 as SGHVS and CDR2 as FNYEAQ. Trimming removed 7 bases at V and 6 bases at J, with 19 bases between. Method: immunoSEQ multiplex PCR; TCRdb's copy keeps in-frame clones and lacks some. The data contain about 83,000 clones, more than 80% of them seen just once; the ten biggest clones take up approximately 0.25%. The sample holds one count of this clone. The sequence derives from a human donor in good health. What was sequenced was T cells isolated from PBMCs. The V call is TRBV7-6, the J call TRBJ2-1; TRBD2 is a possible D gene (5 bases). The CDR3 region has the DNA TGTGCCAGCACCTCGGCCGGAGGCGCAGGCAATGAGCAGTTCTTC. Its protein product is CASTSAGGAGNEQFF.